The clone carrying this TCR beta chain appeared a few times. As yet, its antigen is unknown. The V end lost 8 bases, the J end lost 3 bases, and 10 bases lay between the germline ends. Germline CDR1 and CDR2: LGHDT and YNNKEL (reference sequence). This CDR3 has 13 amino acids. cDNA libraries for TCR alpha and TCR beta, carrying sample barcodes and UMIs, came from 5'RACE with constant-segment primers. TCRdb reprocessed the 5' RACE reads via MiXCR and lists one record per CDR3 protein. The table lists more than 45,000 distinct CDR3 sequences, approximately 9% of them singletons, with about an eighth in the top ten. The data were taken from a study of T-cell memory formation after mild COVID-19. General study results and limits: Within pre-infection memory, some responding clones were found, suggesting cross-reactive memory joined.

This sequence was found in an adult woman who had mild COVID-19 (a few samples of this study predate the infection). Cell type and time point are not known. The material sequenced was PBMCs or a T cell subset sorted from them (not recorded which). The chain is built from TRBV3-1 and TRBJ2-2; D remains ambiguous. The CDR3: CASERSDTGELFF. CDR3 bases: TGTGCCAGCGAGCGTTCGGACACCGGGGAGCTGTTTTTT.